This T cell receptor (beta chain) stems from a study of blood T cell repertoires in COVID-19. Study-level information: T cells, B-cell-depleted T cells, or PBMCs provided the cDNA or gDNA that served as material.

Method: immunoSEQ multiplex PCR; TCRdb's copy keeps in-frame clones and lacks some. The sample contains about 240,000 clones, less than 90% of which appear only once. Germline CDR1 SGHNT, CDR2 YENEEA. CDR3 length equals 14 residues. V was trimmed by 7 bases and J by 5 bases, leaving 17 bases between them. This clone was found a few times. This chain connects TRBV11-3 to TRBJ2-5; D is perhaps TRBD2 (6 bases). Sample: peripheral blood. The origin of this receptor is a man between 60 and 75 years old with acute or convalescent COVID-19. CDR3 coding DNA: TGTGCCAGCACGGCTGGCCGGGGGTCGGAGACCCAGTACTTC. Translation: CASTAGRGSETQYF. Together with reference TRBV11-3 and TRBJ2-5, the CDR3 gives the full variable domain: EAGVVQSPRYKIIEKKQPVAFWCNPISGHNTLYWYLQNLGQGPELLIRYENEEAVDDSQLPKDRFSAERLKGVDSTLKIQPAELGDSAVYLCASTAGRGSETQYFGPGTRLLVL.